One and the same sample provided the 25 T cell receptor beta chains below, sequenced in a study of T cells in Graves' hyperthyroidism and ophthalmopathy. Researchers amplified the TCR beta CDR3 regions from RNA transcripts. A first-round RT-PCR of the TCR CDR3 used the HTBI primer set. TCRdb reprocessed the multiplex PCR reads via MiXCR and lists one record per CDR3 protein. Among a few hundred thousand distinct CDR3 sequences, 15% to 20% were seen once, and the ten largest hold approximately 49%. Input material: blood. Receptors originate from a woman aged 45-65 years with Graves' hyperthyroidism.

A few counts support this clonotype. The chain joins TRBV3-1 to TRBJ2-7; 7 bases align to TRBD2. V was pared by 2 bases and J by 5 bases, with 0 bases of the junction left unmatched. This CDR3 spans 12 amino acids. Germline V lookup: CDR1 LGHDT, CDR2 YNNKEL (reference sequence). The CDR3 DNA is TGTGCCAGCAGCCAAAGCGGGGACGAGCAGTACTTC. It yields the protein CASSQSGDEQYF.

This chain links TRBV5-5 with TRBJ1-2, with 8 bases that match TRBD1. V dropped 10 bases and J dropped 5; count of bases not matched to a gene: 13. The CDR3 has 14 amino acids. CDR1 SGHKS and CDR2 YYEKEE come from the germline V gene (reference sequence). The chain's CDR3 is CAGGTGLWGYGYTF. Written as DNA, the CDR3 is TGTGCCGGGGGGACAGGCCTCTGGGGGTATGGCTACACCTTC. Filled out from reference TRBV5-5 and TRBJ1-2, the complete variable domain reads DAGVTQSPTHLIKTRGQQVTLRCSPISGHKSVSWYQQVLGQGPQFIFQYYEKEERGRGNFPDRFSARQFPNYSSELNVNALLLGDSALYLCAGGTGLWGYGYTFGSGTRLTVV.

V is TRBV29-1 and J is TRBJ2-7; a weak D match, TRBD1 (5 bases). Between the trimmed V and J ends, which lost 6 bases and 2 bases, there was a span of 11 bases. CDR3 size: 12 residues. The germline V gene encodes CDR1 SQVTM and CDR2 ANQGSEA. CDR3 residues: CSVQTDTYEQYF. CDR3 DNA: TGCAGCGTGCAGACAGACACCTACGAGCAGTACTTC.

The table lists this clonotype with many counts. The CDR3 region has the DNA TGTGCCATCAACCCAGGAGGCAGTAACACTGAAGCTTTCTTT. It specifies CAINPGGSNTEAFF. This chain connects TRBV10-3 to TRBJ1-1; D uncertain. The CDR3 length is 14 residues. V lost 7 bases, J lost 2 bases, and 14 bases lay in between. The germline gives CDR1 ENHRY, CDR2 SYGVKD.

The table lists this clonotype with many counts. The gene calls are TRBV18 and TRBJ1-1, with D maybe TRBD1 (6 bases). CDR1 KGHSH and CDR2 LQKENI come from the germline V gene. The CDR3 has 14 amino acids. Trimming removed 5 bases at V and 2 bases at J, with 12 bases between. CDR3 DNA: TGTGCCAGCTCAAGACGGGACACTAACACTGAAGCTTTCTTT. Protein: CASSRRDTNTEAFF.

The gene calls are TRBV20-1 and TRBJ2-3, with a tentative D call TRBD2 (6 bases). CDR1 and CDR2 from the germline V gene are DFQATT and SNEGSKA (reference sequence). V lost 1 base to trimming and J lost 1 base, with 15 bases between them. The CDR3 has 16 amino acids. In DNA form, the CDR3 reads TGCAGTGCTAGAGGCCCGGGGGTCAAGGGCACAGATACGCAGTATTTT. It codes for CSARGPGVKGTDTQYF.

The V and J genes are TRBV6-6 and TRBJ1-2, with D possibly matching TRBD1 (6 bases). The CDR3 contains 18 residues. The ends were cut back, 0 bases at V and 3 bases at J, with 20 bases in the middle. Germline values: CDR1 MNHNY, CDR2 SVGAGI (reference sequence). The CDR3 is CASSYSVNRGGGDYGYTF. The CDR3 DNA follows: TGTGCCAGCAGTTACTCGGTGAATCGGGGAGGGGGAGACTATGGCTACACCTTC.

In its sample, this clonotype was seen many times. The CDR3 nucleotides are TGCGCCAGCAGCTTTCGTACACCGAACACTGAAGCTTTCTTT. Translating gives CASSFRTPNTEAFF. The chain employs TRBV5-1 and TRBJ1-1; D is unclear. The CDR3 has 14 residues. The ends were cut back, 2 bases at V and 1 base at J, with 9 bases in the middle. Germline V gene lookup returns CDR1 SGHRS and CDR2 YFSETQ. The full variable domain, in which reference TRBV5-1 and TRBJ1-1 provide the parts outside the CDR3, is KAGVTQTPRYLIKTRGQQVTLSCSPISGHRSVSWYQQTPGQGLQFLFEYFSETQRNKGNFPGRFSGRQFSNSRSEMNVSTLELGDSALYLCASSFRTPNTEAFFGQGTRLTVV.

This clonotype was seen ten or more times. The gene calls are TRBV20-1 and TRBJ2-3; a weak D match, TRBD1 (6 bases). The CDR3 extends over 14 amino acids. Trimming shortened V by 3 bases and J by 2 bases, and 12 bases separated the two germline ends. Germline V gene data show CDR1 as DFQATT and CDR2 as SNEGSKA (reference sequence). CDR3 loop: CSARKTGTTDTQYF. CDR3 nucleotides: TGCAGTGCTAGGAAGACAGGTACCACAGATACGCAGTATTTT.

On this clonotype: One base away lies a much larger clone, so this may be a sequencing read error. J is TRBJ1-1 and V is TRBV27; D is perhaps TRBD1 (5 bases). The germline V and J ends were trimmed by 8 bases and 1 base, with 11 bases remaining between them. Germline V lookup: CDR1 MNHEY, CDR2 SMNVEV (reference sequence). There are 13 residues in the CDR3. The DNA of the CDR3 is TGTGCCAGCTCGTGGGGGTGGAACACTGAAGCTTTCTTT. It yields the protein CASSWGWNTEAFF.

Many counts were recorded for this clonotype. The genes are TRBV20-1 and TRBJ2-1; 7 bases match TRBD1. Unmatched junction bases numbered 5, after V lost 6 bases and J lost 0 bases. The CDR3 spans 14 residues. CDR1 and CDR2 (germline): DFQATT, SNEGSKA (reference sequence). CDR3 sequence (DNA): TGCAGTGCGTTAGGGACAGCCTCCTACAATGAGCAGTTCTTC. Encoded protein: CSALGTASYNEQFF.

This clonotype showed up just a few times. The chain recombines TRBV5-1 with TRBJ2-3, with TRBD1 identical over 10 bases. CDR1 and CDR2 (germline): SGHRS, YFSETQ. V was pared by 0 bases and J by 5 bases, with 3 bases of the junction left unmatched. This CDR3 is 15 amino acids long. The CDR3 is CASSLGQGAVDTQYF. The CDR3 DNA follows: TGCGCCAGCAGCTTGGGACAGGGGGCGGTAGATACGCAGTATTTT.

The chain recombines TRBV28 with TRBJ1-1, with D possibly being TRBD1 (6 bases). Per the germline V gene, CDR1 is MDHEN and CDR2 is SYDVKM. V lost 5 bases and J 5 bases, leaving 18 bases between the germline ends. The CDR3 sequence is 15 residues long. This chain's CDR3 is CASSQAGARGTEAFF. As DNA, the CDR3 is TGTGCCAGCAGTCAAGCAGGGGCAAGGGGTACTGAAGCTTTCTTT.

This clonotype was detected ten times or more. This chain links TRBV7-2 with TRBJ2-1; 9 bases fit TRBD2. Germline loops: CDR1 SGHTA, CDR2 FQGNSA. The CDR3 runs 14 residues. Trimming took 5 bases from V and 2 from J; bases not matched to a gene: 1. In nucleotides, the CDR3 is TGTGCCAGCAGCCGCGGGGGGGCCTACAATGAGCAGTTCTTC. This encodes CASSRGGAYNEQFF.

This chain connects TRBV30 to TRBJ2-3, with 8 bases that match TRBD2. Unmatched junction bases numbered 2, after V lost 2 bases and J lost 4 bases. This CDR3 spans 13 amino acids. The germline gives CDR1 GTSNPN, CDR2 SVGIG (reference sequence). The CDR3 sequence is CAWSIGGADTQYF. CDR3 in DNA: TGTGCCTGGAGTATCGGGGGGGCAGATACGCAGTATTTT.

The chain recombines TRBV6-1 with TRBJ1-2; D unresolved. V dropped 5 bases and J dropped 6 bases, with 16 bases sitting between them. The CDR3 has 14 amino acids. Germline V gene data show CDR1 as MNHNS and CDR2 as SASEGT. CDR3: CASSRVRALDGYTF. The CDR3, as DNA: TGTGCCAGCAGTCGCGTACGGGCGCTTGATGGCTACACCTTC.

The V call is TRBV4-1, the J call TRBJ2-3; D not resolved. Germline V gives CDR1 MGHRA, CDR2 YSYEKL. Trimming pared 0 bases from V and 5 bases from J, leaving 21 bases between. This CDR3 has 18 amino acids. The CDR3 is CASSQDLPLASSGDTQYF. In DNA form, the CDR3 reads TGCGCCAGCAGCCAAGATCTCCCCCTGGCGTCTTCGGGAGATACGCAGTATTTT.

This clonotype was counted at least ten times. This chain uses TRBV18 with TRBJ1-3; TRBD1 matches at 8 bases. Germline V lookup: CDR1 KGHSH, CDR2 LQKENI. V lost 3 bases to trimming and J lost 2 bases; unmatched junction nucleotides: 0. The CDR3 totals 14 residues. CDR3 sequence (DNA): TGTGCCAGCTCACCGGACAGGGCTGGAAACACCATATATTTT. The encoded protein is CASSPDRAGNTIYF.

Only a few counts were recorded for this clonotype. V gene TRBV5-1 combines with J gene TRBJ1-4; maybe TRBD1 (6 bases). The germline CDR1 and CDR2 sequences are SGHRS and YFSETQ. Deletions cut 4 bases from V and 2 bases from J, with 12 bases between. The CDR3 has 15 residues. The CDR3 loop is CASSVTGTTNEKLFF. CDR3 in DNA: TGCGCCAGCAGCGTTACAGGGACCACTAATGAAAAACTGTTTTTT.

This clonotype showed up just a few times. The genes are TRBV5-1 and TRBJ2-1; D gene unclear. The CDR3 is 16 amino acids. Trimming pared 0 bases from V and 4 bases from J, leaving 14 bases between. Per the germline V gene, CDR1 is SGHRS and CDR2 is YFSETQ. The CDR3 protein is CASSLGLNSLYNEQFF. The CDR3, as DNA: TGCGCCAGCAGCTTGGGGTTGAACTCCTTATACAATGAGCAGTTCTTC.

This clonotype came up a few times. This chain connects TRBV20-1 to TRBJ2-3, with a tentative D call TRBD2 (7 bases). The CDR3 length is 14 residues. From germline, CDR1 is DFQATT and CDR2 SNEGSKA (reference sequence). The ends were cut back, 3 bases at V and 1 base at J, with 11 bases in the middle. The chain's CDR3 is CSASGGPRTDTQYF. CDR3 DNA sequence: TGCAGTGCTAGCGGGGGGCCCCGCACAGATACGCAGTATTTT.

The chain links TRBV12-5 to TRBJ2-5, with 8 bases lining up with TRBD2. The junction had 8 bases not matched to a gene; V was cut back by 1 base and J by 4 bases. Germline lookup yields CDR1 LGHNT and CDR2 FRNRAP. The CDR3 loop spans 16 amino acids. CDR3 DNA sequence: TGTGCTAGTGGTTTGGCCTCGACTAGCGCCCCAGAGACCCAGTACTTC. Amino acids: CASGLASTSAPETQYF.

This clonotype came up a few times. The J gene is TRBJ2-3, the V gene TRBV2; TRBD2 is a possible D gene (6 bases). V dropped 9 bases and J dropped 4 bases, with 11 bases sitting between them. The CDR3 consists of 12 residues. From germline, CDR1 is SNHLY and CDR2 FYNNEI. The CDR3 loop reads CASAGSPDTQYF. In DNA form, the CDR3 reads TGTGCCAGTGCCGGGAGCCCAGATACGCAGTATTTT.

This clonotype showed up just a few times. The rearrangement joins TRBV6-2 or TRBV6-3 to TRBJ2-3; D perhaps matches TRBD2 (5 bases). V shed 2 bases and J shed 2 bases, with 8 bases lying between them. The CDR3 is 14 amino acids. Germline V gene sequence: CDR1 MNHEY, CDR2 SVGEGT. The chain's CDR3 is CASSYTRDTDTQYF. The DNA of the CDR3 is TGTGCCAGCAGTTACACCCGGGACACAGATACGCAGTATTTT.

This clonotype was recorded many times. The rearrangement links TRBV7-2 to TRBJ2-7; 9 bases line up with TRBD2. CDR3 length: 18 amino acids. Per germline, CDR1 SGHTA and CDR2 FQGNSA. J lost 0 bases, V lost 2 bases, and 11 bases had no gene match. CDR3 residues: CASSLRVLAGRFSYEQYF. CDR3 sequence (DNA): TGTGCCAGCAGCTTACGAGTACTAGCGGGCCGATTCTCCTACGAGCAGTACTTC.